The 30 T cell receptor beta chains presented below share a single source sample, sequenced in a study of cytomegalovirus exposure and HLA in healthy donors. The study ran its PCR with 60 Vbeta and 13 Jbeta primers. Some clones are missing from TCRdb's copy, which holds only in-frame ones; the method was immunoSEQ multiplex PCR. The data hold under 250,000 clones, with roughly 85% observed a single time. Sequencing used PBMCs. The receptor set was obtained from a girl aged 2 to 10 in good health and CMV-seronegative.

This chain links TRBV4-2 with TRBJ1-2; maybe TRBD1 (5 bases). Trimming took 0 bases from V and 2 from J, leaving 10 bases between them. The CDR3 totals 15 residues. The germline CDR1 and CDR2 sequences are LGHNA and YNFKEQ. The CDR3 DNA reads as TGTGCCAGCAGCCAAGATCCCTCAGGGAACTATGGCTACACCTTC. The encoded protein is CASSQDPSGNYGYTF.

The chain recombines TRBV7-9 with TRBJ2-7; D is unresolved. The germline V gene encodes CDR1 SEHNR and CDR2 FQNEAQ (reference sequence). The CDR3 has 13 residues. V lost 0 bases and J 3 bases, leaving 6 bases between the germline ends. CDR3 protein: CASSLAPYYEQYF. As DNA, the CDR3 is TGTGCCAGCAGCTTAGCACCCTACTACGAGCAGTACTTC.

The chain couples TRBV7-6 to TRBJ2-7, with 10 bases aligning to TRBD1. CDR3 length equals 19 residues. Trimming took 4 bases from V and 3 from J; bases not matched to a gene: 18. Germline V lookup: CDR1 SGHVS, CDR2 FNYEAQ. The CDR3 loop reads CASSSGVRDRGWGGYEQYF. The CDR3 DNA reads TGTGCCAGCAGCTCGGGGGTGCGGGACAGGGGTTGGGGAGGCTACGAGCAGTACTTC.

The chain couples TRBV20-1 to TRBJ2-1; D is possibly TRBD1 (6 bases). The CDR3 sequence is 11 residues long. V was pared by 5 bases and J by 5 bases, with 7 bases between. Germline loops: CDR1 DFQATT, CDR2 SNEGSKA (reference sequence). For the CDR3, the DNA is TGCAGTGCTTGGACAGACAATGAGCAGTTCTTC. This sequence encodes CSAWTDNEQFF.

J is TRBJ2-7 and V is TRBV2; 11 positions match TRBD1. The CDR3 has 16 residues. V shed 1 base and J 2 bases; nucleotides not matched to a gene: 4. Germline values: CDR1 SNHLY, CDR2 FYNNEI. The CDR3 DNA reads as TGTGCCAGCAGTGAAGTAGGGACAGGGGGGGCCTACGAGCAGTACTTC. Its protein product is CASSEVGTGGAYEQYF.

In DNA, the CDR3 is TGTGCCAGCAGTTTAGAGTCAGGGGTCAATTCACCCCTCCACTTT. It translates to CASSLESGVNSPLHF. The J gene is TRBJ1-6, the V gene TRBV27; perhaps TRBD1 as D (6 bases). The CDR3 has 15 residues. The V gene's germline CDR1 is MNHEY and CDR2 SMNVEV (reference sequence). Trimming removed 2 bases from V and 7 bases from J, with 12 bases in between.

This chain connects TRBV5-1 to TRBJ2-1, with 12 nucleotides matching TRBD2. The V segment lost 4 bases and the J segment 6 bases; nucleotides outside the gene matches: 5. The CDR3 loop spans 15 amino acids. CDR1 and CDR2 from the germline V gene are SGHRS and YFSETQ. This chain's CDR3 is CASSLGLAGSNEQFF. DNA of the CDR3: TGCGCCAGCAGCCTGGGACTAGCGGGTTCCAATGAGCAGTTCTTC.

The chain is built from TRBV2 and TRBJ2-7; 10 nucleotides match TRBD1. The CDR3 runs 14 residues. The ends lost 11 bases at V and 3 bases at J; junction bases unmatched: 10. The V gene's germline CDR1 is SNHLY and CDR2 FYNNEI. The CDR3 DNA follows: TGTGCCTGCGAGAGGGGACAGGGGATCTACGAGCAGTACTTC. This gives the protein CACERGQGIYEQYF.

This sequence joins TRBV4-2 and TRBJ1-1; D is possibly TRBD1 (5 bases). Trimming removed 0 bases from V and 1 base from J, with 12 bases in between. The CDR3 contains 16 residues. Germline-derived CDR1 and CDR2 are LGHNA and YNFKEQ. CDR3 DNA sequence: TGTGCCAGCAGCCAAGAGCAGTCGGGGGGGAACACTGAAGCTTTCTTT. This sequence encodes CASSQEQSGGNTEAFF.

V usage is TRBV6-5 and J usage is TRBJ1-1; TRBD1 is a possible D gene (5 bases). V dropped 4 bases and J dropped 2 bases, with 8 bases sitting between them. Germline CDR1 and CDR2: MNHEY and SVGAGI. This CDR3 contains 13 residues. The CDR3 region is CASSWGTNTEAFF. As DNA, the CDR3 is TGTGCCAGCAGTTGGGGCACAAACACTGAAGCTTTCTTT.

The chain has TRBV29-1 and TRBJ2-1; 8 positions agree with TRBD2. The CDR3 contains 12 residues. V shed 8 bases and J 9 bases; nucleotides not matched to a gene: 9. Germline V gives CDR1 SQVTM, CDR2 ANQGSEA. The CDR3 DNA sequence: TGCAGCCCGACTAGCGTGGCAGGTGAGCAGTTCTTC. This sequence encodes CSPTSVAGEQFF.

The chain recombines TRBV6-5 with TRBJ2-3; 8 bases map to TRBD2. The V gene end was trimmed by 3 bases and the J gene end by 0 bases; junction bases not matched to a gene: 2. CDR1 is MNHEY and CDR2 is SVGAGI in the germline V gene. The CDR3 spans 15 residues. In DNA form, the CDR3 reads TGTGCCAGCAGTTATAGCGGGAAGAGCACAGATACGCAGTATTTT. Amino acids: CASSYSGKSTDTQYF.

The chain employs TRBV6-1 and TRBJ1-1, with D perhaps TRBD1 (6 bases). Between the trimmed V and J ends, which lost 4 bases and 6 bases, there was a span of 12 bases. Per germline, CDR1 MNHNS and CDR2 SASEGT. The CDR3 has 13 residues. Here the CDR3 reads CASSGWTVAEAFF. For the CDR3, the DNA is TGTGCCAGCAGTGGGTGGACAGTCGCTGAAGCTTTCTTT.

This clone occurred a few times. This chain connects TRBV4-1 to TRBJ2-1; maybe TRBD2 (6 bases). The germline V gene has CDR1 MGHRA and CDR2 YSYEKL. Trimming cost V 4 bases and J 3 bases, with 10 bases left between them. CDR3 length: 14 residues. CDR3 loop: CASSLTRGYNEQFF. DNA of the CDR3: TGCGCCAGCAGCCTGACTAGGGGCTACAATGAGCAGTTCTTC.

The DNA of the CDR3 is TGTGCCACAACGGAGGGTGGGTCCTATAATTCACCCCTCCACTTT. Encoded protein: CATTEGGSYNSPLHF. The chain has TRBV19 and TRBJ1-6; D unclear. Germline V gene lookup returns CDR1 LNHDA and CDR2 SQIVND (reference sequence). CDR3 length equals 15 residues. Trimming shortened V by 10 bases and J by 1 base, and 14 bases separated the two germline ends.

V usage is TRBV5-6 and J usage is TRBJ1-6, with D unresolved. Germline values: CDR1 SGHDT, CDR2 YYEEEE. CDR3 length: 18 residues. The V and J ends lost 3 bases and 3 bases respectively, with 19 bases between them. The CDR3 here is CASSSDKPPSVYNSPLHF. The CDR3 DNA reads as TGTGCCAGCAGCTCCGACAAGCCTCCGTCCGTCTATAATTCACCCCTCCACTTT. The whole variable domain, filled in from reference TRBV5-6 and TRBJ1-6, reads DAGVTQSPTHLIKTRGQQVTLRCSPKSGHDTVSWYQQALGQGPQFIFQYYEEEERQRGNFPDRFSGHQFPNYSSELNVNALLLGDSALYLCASSSDKPPSVYNSPLHFGNGTRLTVT.

This clone was found once. This sequence joins TRBV19 and TRBJ1-1, with D perhaps matching TRBD1 (5 bases). The CDR3 is made up of 13 amino acids. The V end was cut by 6 bases, the J end by 5 bases, with 13 bases between. CDR1 is LNHDA, CDR2 SQIVND, per germline (reference sequence). The CDR3, as DNA: TGTGCCAGTAGGAGGGGAGGGAGGACTGAAGCTTTCTTT. This gives the protein CASRRGGRTEAFF.

Comments on this clone: One end of the junction varies from germline; a read error may be responsible. The V gene is TRBV7-9, the J gene TRBJ2-7; 9 positions agree with TRBD2. Germline V gene sequence: CDR1 SEHNR, CDR2 FQNEAQ (reference sequence). CDR3 length equals 13 residues. The DNA of the CDR3 is TGTTCCAGCAGCCGGACTAGCGCATACGAGCAGTACTTC. Translation: CSSSRTSAYEQYF. Together with reference TRBV7-9 and TRBJ2-7, the CDR3 gives the full variable domain: DTGVSQNPRHKITKRGQNVTFRCDPISEHNRLYWYRQTLGQGPEFLTYFQNEAQLEKSRLLSDRFSAERPKGSFSTLEIQRTEQGDSAMYLCSSSRTSAYEQYFGPGTRLTVT.

The chain is built from TRBV29-1 and TRBJ2-2, with 7 positions matching TRBD2. The CDR3 length is 14 residues. CDR1 and CDR2 from the germline V gene are SQVTM and ANQGSEA. Trimming at V came to 7 bases and at J to 6 bases, leaving 11 bases not matched to a gene. The CDR3 DNA reads TGCAGCGCCGGCGGGGGAGGGTGGTCCGGGGAGCTGTTTTTT. Amino acid sequence: CSAGGGGWSGELFF.

This clone was detected once. The chain is built from TRBV5-1 and TRBJ2-5; D may be TRBD2 (5 bases). V lost 4 bases and J 1 base, leaving 17 bases between the germline ends. This CDR3 contains 16 residues. Germline V CDR1 and CDR2: SGHRS, YFSETQ. CDR3 region: CASSPDVTRSQETQYF. Here the CDR3 DNA reads TGCGCCAGCAGCCCGGACGTAACTAGATCCCAAGAGACCCAGTACTTC. Combining the CDR3 with reference TRBV5-1 and TRBJ2-5 gives the whole variable domain KAGVTQTPRYLIKTRGQQVTLSCSPISGHRSVSWYQQTPGQGLQFLFEYFSETQRNKGNFPGRFSGRQFSNSRSEMNVSTLELGDSALYLCASSPDVTRSQETQYFGPGTRLLVL.

The CDR3 coding sequence is TGTGCCAGCAGCTTAGACAGAAGCAATCAGCCCCAGCATTTT. Translated, it gives CASSLDRSNQPQHF. The chain uses TRBV7-2 and TRBJ1-5, with unresolved D. The V end lost 1 base, the J end lost 1 base, and 5 bases lay between the germline ends. The CDR3 consists of 14 residues. From germline, CDR1 is SGHTA and CDR2 FQGNSA.

V gene TRBV27 combines with J gene TRBJ1-1; 9 bases map to TRBD1. In germline, CDR1 is MNHEY, CDR2 SMNVEV (reference sequence). J gave up 7 bases and V 10 bases, and 10 bases lay outside the gene matches. The CDR3 is made up of 13 amino acids. CDR3 in DNA: TGTGCCACCCGCCGGACAGGGGAGGTTGAAGCTTTCTTT. Encoded protein: CATRRTGEVEAFF.

Only a few counts were recorded for this clone. The chain joins TRBV2 to TRBJ1-5, with TRBD1 identical over 7 bases. Germline CDR1 is SNHLY and CDR2 is FYNNEI. This CDR3 is built from 13 residues. V trimming: 7 bases; J trimming: 4 bases; junction bases outside the gene matches: 4. CDR3 bases: TGTGCCAGCACCCAGGGGGTTAATCAGCCCCAGCATTTT. It specifies CASTQGVNQPQHF.

The gene calls are TRBV30 and TRBJ1-2; tentatively, D is TRBD1 (5 bases). The CDR3 spans 13 residues. Germline values: CDR1 GTSNPN, CDR2 SVGIG (reference sequence). The V end was cut by 3 bases, the J end by 4 bases, with 12 bases between. The CDR3 coding sequence is TGTGCCTGGAGCGCGGGACGGCCCTATGGCTACACCTTC. Amino acids: CAWSAGRPYGYTF.

The chain uses TRBV4-1 and TRBJ2-1; D ambiguous. V dropped 0 bases and J dropped 5 bases, with 8 bases sitting between them. The CDR3 extends over 14 amino acids. CDR1 is MGHRA and CDR2 is YSYEKL in the germline V gene. CDR3 sequence: CASSQDTVNNEQFF. In DNA form, the CDR3 reads TGCGCCAGCAGCCAAGACACTGTCAACAATGAGCAGTTCTTC.

This clone was seen only once. V and J are TRBV7-9 and TRBJ1-2; D remains unclear. CDR1 is SEHNR and CDR2 is FQNEAQ in the germline V gene (reference sequence). Trimming stripped 3 bases from V and 8 bases from J, with 13 bases between. The CDR3 runs to 13 residues. CDR3 DNA: TGTGCCAGCAGCTTCATTAGGGAGGGCGGCTACACCTTC. Amino acids: CASSFIREGGYTF.

DNA of the CDR3: TGTGCCAGCAGCTGGACAGAAGATGGCTACACCTTC. The encoded protein is CASSWTEDGYTF. V and J are TRBV6-6 and TRBJ1-2, with TRBD1 as a possible D gene (6 bases). Trimming took off 6 bases at V and 6 bases at J, with 11 bases between the two ends. The length of the CDR3 is 12 residues. CDR1 is MNHNY, CDR2 SVGAGI, per germline (reference sequence).

V gene TRBV30 combines with J gene TRBJ2-1; no firm D call. The length of the CDR3 is 14 residues. V was trimmed by 2 bases and J by 0 bases, leaving 8 bases between them. Germline CDR1 is GTSNPN and CDR2 is SVGIG (reference sequence). This chain's CDR3 is CAWSNGVSYNEQFF. In DNA form, the CDR3 reads TGTGCCTGGAGTAACGGAGTCTCCTACAATGAGCAGTTCTTC.

This chain connects TRBV10-3 to TRBJ2-5, with TRBD2 matching 10 bases. Trimming removed 0 bases from V and 2 bases from J; junction bases left unmatched: 6. The CDR3 is 17 residues long. The germline CDR1 and CDR2 sequences are ENHRY and SYGVKD. The CDR3: CAISESGTSASQETQYF. In nucleotides, the CDR3 is TGTGCCATCAGTGAGTCCGGGACTAGCGCATCTCAAGAGACCCAGTACTTC.

The chain joins TRBV5-1 to TRBJ2-1; TRBD2 might be the D (5 bases). The V end was cut by 2 bases, the J end by 1 base, with 7 bases between. There are 14 residues in the CDR3. Germline V gene data show CDR1 as SGHRS and CDR2 as YFSETQ. The CDR3 coding sequence is TGCGCCAGCAGCTTCGGGAATTCCTACAATGAGCAGTTCTTC. It encodes CASSFGNSYNEQFF.